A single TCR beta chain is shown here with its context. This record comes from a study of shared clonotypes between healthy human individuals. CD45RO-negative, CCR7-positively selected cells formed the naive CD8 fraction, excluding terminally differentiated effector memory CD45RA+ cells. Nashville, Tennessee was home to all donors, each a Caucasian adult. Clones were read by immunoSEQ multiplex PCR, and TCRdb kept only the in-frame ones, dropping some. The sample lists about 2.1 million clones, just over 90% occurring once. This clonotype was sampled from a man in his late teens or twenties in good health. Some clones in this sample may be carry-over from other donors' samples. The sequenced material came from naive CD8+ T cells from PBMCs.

Here the CDR3 reads CASSPGSYSNQPQHF. For the CDR3, the DNA is TGTGCCAGCAGCCCTGGGAGTTATAGCAATCAGCCCCAGCATTTT. J is TRBJ1-5 and V is TRBV7-9; D not certain. Germline assignment: CDR1 SEHNR and CDR2 FQNEAQ (reference sequence). V lost 5 bases to trimming and J lost 0 bases, with 11 bases between them. This CDR3 is 15 amino acids long.